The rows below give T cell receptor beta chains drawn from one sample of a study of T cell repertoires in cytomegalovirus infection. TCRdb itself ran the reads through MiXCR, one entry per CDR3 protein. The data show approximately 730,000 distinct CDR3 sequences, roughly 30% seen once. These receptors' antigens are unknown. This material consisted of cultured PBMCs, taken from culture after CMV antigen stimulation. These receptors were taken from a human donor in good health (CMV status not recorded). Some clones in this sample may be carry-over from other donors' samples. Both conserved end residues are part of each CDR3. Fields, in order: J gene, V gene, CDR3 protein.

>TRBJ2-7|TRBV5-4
CASSLEGQGGYEQYF
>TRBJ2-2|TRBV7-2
CASRLQGAGTGELFF
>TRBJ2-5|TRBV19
CASSSFRGYQETQYF
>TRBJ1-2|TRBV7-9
CASSYIVDIHYGYTF
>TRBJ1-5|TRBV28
CASSRTGPPHF
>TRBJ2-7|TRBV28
CASSLPLGQIYEQYF
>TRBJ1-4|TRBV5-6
CASSLASGAVEKLFF
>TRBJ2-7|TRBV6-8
CASRPGTSRSWPLDEQYF
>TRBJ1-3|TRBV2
CASSGTASSGNTIYF
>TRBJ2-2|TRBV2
CASRGRGPRGELFF
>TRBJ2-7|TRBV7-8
CASSPTGGTTPITHEQYF
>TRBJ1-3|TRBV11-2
CASSQTGTEGNTIYF
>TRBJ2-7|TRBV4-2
CASSPVVRGEQYF
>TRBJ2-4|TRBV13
CASSFSRNIQYF
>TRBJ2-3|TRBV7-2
CASSPSGLGPGTQYF